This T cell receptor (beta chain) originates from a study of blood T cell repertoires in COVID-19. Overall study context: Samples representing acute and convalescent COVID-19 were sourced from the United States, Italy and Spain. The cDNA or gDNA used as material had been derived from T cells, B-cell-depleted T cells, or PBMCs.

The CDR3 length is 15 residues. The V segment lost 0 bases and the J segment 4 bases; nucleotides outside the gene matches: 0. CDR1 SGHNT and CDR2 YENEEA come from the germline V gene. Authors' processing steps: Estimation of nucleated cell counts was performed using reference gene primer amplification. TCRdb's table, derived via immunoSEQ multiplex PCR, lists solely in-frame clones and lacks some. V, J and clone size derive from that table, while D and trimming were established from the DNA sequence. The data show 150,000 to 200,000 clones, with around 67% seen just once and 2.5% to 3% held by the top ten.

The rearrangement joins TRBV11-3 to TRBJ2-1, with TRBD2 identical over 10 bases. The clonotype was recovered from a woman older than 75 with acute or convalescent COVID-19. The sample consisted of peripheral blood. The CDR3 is CASSLELAGYNEQFF. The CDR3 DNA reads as TGTGCCAGCAGCTTAGAACTAGCGGGGTACAATGAGCAGTTCTTC. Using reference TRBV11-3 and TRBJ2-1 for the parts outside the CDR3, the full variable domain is EAGVVQSPRYKIIEKKQPVAFWCNPISGHNTLYWYLQNLGQGPELLIRYENEEAVDDSQLPKDRFSAERLKGVDSTLKIQPAELGDSAVYLCASSLELAGYNEQFFGPGTRLTVL.